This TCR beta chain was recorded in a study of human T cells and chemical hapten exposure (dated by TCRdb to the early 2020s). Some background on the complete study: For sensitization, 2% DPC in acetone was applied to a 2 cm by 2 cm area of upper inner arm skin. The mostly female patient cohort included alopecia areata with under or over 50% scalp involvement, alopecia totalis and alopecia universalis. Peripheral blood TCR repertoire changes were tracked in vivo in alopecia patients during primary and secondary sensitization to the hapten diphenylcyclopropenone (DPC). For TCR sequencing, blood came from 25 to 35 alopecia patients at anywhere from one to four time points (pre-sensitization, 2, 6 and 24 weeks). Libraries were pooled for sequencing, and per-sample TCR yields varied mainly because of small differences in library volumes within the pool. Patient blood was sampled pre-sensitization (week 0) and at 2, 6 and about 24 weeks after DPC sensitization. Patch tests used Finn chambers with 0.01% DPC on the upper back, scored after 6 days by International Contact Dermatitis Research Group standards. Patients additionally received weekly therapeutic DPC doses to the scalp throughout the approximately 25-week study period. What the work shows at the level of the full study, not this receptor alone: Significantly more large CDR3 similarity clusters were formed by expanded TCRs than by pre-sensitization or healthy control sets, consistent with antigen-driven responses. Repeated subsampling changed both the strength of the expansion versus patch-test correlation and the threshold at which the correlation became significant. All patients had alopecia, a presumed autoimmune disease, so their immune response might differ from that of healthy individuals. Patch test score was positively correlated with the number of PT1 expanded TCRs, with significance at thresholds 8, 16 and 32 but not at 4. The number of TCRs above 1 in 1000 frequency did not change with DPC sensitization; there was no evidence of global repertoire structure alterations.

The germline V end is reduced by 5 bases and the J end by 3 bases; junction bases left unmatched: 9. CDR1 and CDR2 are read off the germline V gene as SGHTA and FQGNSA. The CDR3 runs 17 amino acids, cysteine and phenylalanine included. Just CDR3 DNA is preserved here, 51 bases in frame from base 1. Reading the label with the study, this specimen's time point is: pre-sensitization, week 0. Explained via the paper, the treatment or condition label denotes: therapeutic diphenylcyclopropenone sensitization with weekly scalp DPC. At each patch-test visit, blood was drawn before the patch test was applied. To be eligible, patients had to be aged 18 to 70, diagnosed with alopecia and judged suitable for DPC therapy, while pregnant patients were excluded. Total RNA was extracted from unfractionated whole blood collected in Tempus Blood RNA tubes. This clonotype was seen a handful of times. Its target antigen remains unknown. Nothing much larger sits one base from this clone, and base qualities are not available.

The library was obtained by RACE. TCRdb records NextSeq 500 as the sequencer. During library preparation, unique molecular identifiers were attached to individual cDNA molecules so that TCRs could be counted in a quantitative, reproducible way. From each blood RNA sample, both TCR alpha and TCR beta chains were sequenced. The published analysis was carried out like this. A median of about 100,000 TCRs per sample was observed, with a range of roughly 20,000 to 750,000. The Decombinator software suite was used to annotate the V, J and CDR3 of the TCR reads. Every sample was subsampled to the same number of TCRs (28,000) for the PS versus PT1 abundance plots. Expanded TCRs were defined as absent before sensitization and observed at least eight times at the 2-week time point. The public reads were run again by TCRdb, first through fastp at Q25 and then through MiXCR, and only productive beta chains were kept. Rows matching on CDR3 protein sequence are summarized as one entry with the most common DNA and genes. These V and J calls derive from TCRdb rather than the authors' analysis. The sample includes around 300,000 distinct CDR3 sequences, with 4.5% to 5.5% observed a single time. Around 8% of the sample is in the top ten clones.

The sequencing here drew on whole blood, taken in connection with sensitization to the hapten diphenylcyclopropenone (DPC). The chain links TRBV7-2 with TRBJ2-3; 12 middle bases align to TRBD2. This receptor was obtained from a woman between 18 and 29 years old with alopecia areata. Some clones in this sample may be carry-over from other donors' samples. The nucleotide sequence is TGTGCCAGCAGCGTAAGCCCTAGCGGGGGGGCAACAGATACGCAGTATTTT. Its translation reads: CASSVSPSGGATDTQYF.